The source of this TCR beta chain is a study of OX40 agonist ivuxolimab in advanced cancers. Findings and caveats of the study: In the 0.1 to 3.0 mg/kg range, CD4+ and CD8+ blood T cells had expanded clonally by week 6.

Turning to this clone: The antigen remains undetermined.

People who had autoimmune disease history or systemic immunosuppression were excluded. Germline loops: CDR1 SGHRS, CDR2 YFSETQ. CDR3 length: 14 residues. Data came from immunoSEQ multiplex PCR; TCRdb stores just in-frame clones and leaves some out. The repertoire includes tens of thousands of clones, about nine tenths of them detected once, and approximately 2% sits in the top ten. V and J are TRBV5-1 and TRBJ2-5; D possibly uses TRBD1 or TRBD2 (5 bases each). The DNA end lines up better with TRBJ2-7; the J call may be wrong. The sequencing here drew on CD4+ or CD8+ T cells sorted from blood, taken in a trial of the OX40 agonist ivuxolimab. This clonotype was obtained from an adult with an advanced solid tumor such as melanoma, head and neck, liver or kidney cancer. The CDR3 nucleotides are TGCGCCAGCAGCTTGGCGCCAGGGAGCTACGAGCAGTACTTC. Translation gives CASSLAPGSYEQYF.